Described below is a single T cell receptor (beta chain) sequence and its context. This sample stems from a study of blood T cell repertoires in COVID-19. As for the study in general: Material from acute and convalescent COVID-19 was sourced from the United States, Italy and Spain. T cells, B-cell-depleted T cells, or PBMCs supplied cDNA or gDNA.

Enrolment of Seattle patients took place during active infection, and they were followed longitudinally. CDR3 length equals 14 residues. V was clipped by 5 bases and J by 5 bases, with 15 bases between them. The germline CDR1 and CDR2 sequences are MNHEY and SVGAGI. Original methodology: Estimated nucleated cell counts came from reference gene primer amplification. Profiling relied on immunoSEQ multiplex PCR, and the TCRdb table lists in-frame clones only, not all of them. The V and J calls and clone size are taken from that table; D and trimming were inferred from the DNA. The profile covers 220,000 or so clones, with 82% appearing a single time and 8.2% taken by the ten largest.

The clonotype comes from a woman older than 75 with COVID-19, enrolled during active disease. The J gene is TRBJ1-2, the V gene TRBV6-5; possible D gene TRBD1, 6 bases. The sample consisted of peripheral blood. The CDR3 here is CASSRDTSGYGYTF. CDR3 DNA: TGTGCCAGCAGTCGGGACACCTCGGGATATGGCTACACCTTC.